The 13 T cell receptor beta chains below come from one sample, sequenced in a study of cytomegalovirus exposure and HLA in healthy donors. Vbeta (60) and Jbeta (13) primers were used in the PCR. The data were produced by immunoSEQ multiplex PCR, yet TCRdb's version contains in-frame clones alone and is incomplete. The sample lists 110,000 or so clones, less than 80% occurring once. Sequencing was done on a sample of PBMCs. These receptors all come from a woman between 45 and 60 years old in good health and CMV-seropositive.

In nucleotides, the CDR3 is TGTGCCAGCAGCCGACAAGACAGCTCCTACAATGAGCAGTTCTTC. As protein: CASSRQDSSYNEQFF. J is TRBJ2-1 and V is TRBV13; D perhaps matches TRBD1 (5 bases). The CDR3 runs to 15 residues. The germline V and J ends were trimmed by 5 bases and 0 bases, with 11 bases remaining between them. From germline, CDR1 is PRHDT and CDR2 FYEKMQ (reference sequence).

V usage is TRBV30 and J usage is TRBJ1-1; D not certain. CDR3 length: 10 amino acids. The germline V and J ends were trimmed by 6 bases and 1 base, with 3 bases remaining between them. From germline, CDR1 is GTSNPN and CDR2 SVGIG (reference sequence). The CDR3 loop reads CACKNTEAFF. CDR3 bases: TGTGCCTGTAAGAACACTGAAGCTTTCTTT.

On this clone itself: One end of the junction is discordant with germline, which a read error may explain. V and J are TRBV5-4 and TRBJ2-7, with 11 bases lining up with TRBD1. Germline V gene lookup returns CDR1 SGHNT and CDR2 YYREEE (reference sequence). CDR3 length: 16 residues. The CDR3 nucleotides are TGTGCCAGCAGCTTATGGACAGGGGGCGCCCCGTACGGGCAGTACTTC. This gives the protein CASSLWTGGAPYGQYF. Together with reference TRBV5-4 and TRBJ2-7, the CDR3 gives the full variable domain: ETGVTQSPTHLIKTRGQQVTLRCSSQSGHNTVSWYQQALGQGPQFIFQYYREEENGRGNFPPRFSGLQFPNYSSELNVNALELDDSALYLCASSLWTGGAPYGQYFGPGTRLTVT.

V gene TRBV30 combines with J gene TRBJ1-1; maybe TRBD1 (6 bases). CDR1 is GTSNPN, CDR2 SVGIG, per germline (reference sequence). CDR3 length: 15 residues. Deletions cut 0 bases from V and 5 bases from J, with 16 bases between. Here the CDR3 DNA reads TGTGCCTGGAGTGTGGACGACAGGTTAGATACTGAAGCTTTCTTT. Residues: CAWSVDDRLDTEAFF.

This clone was seen only a few times. The chain links TRBV5-4 to TRBJ2-7; D possibly corresponds to TRBD1 (7 bases). Germline assignment: CDR1 SGHNT and CDR2 YYREEE (reference sequence). V was shortened by 4 bases and J by 1 base, with 18 bases between the two germline ends. The CDR3 loop spans 16 amino acids. The CDR3 is CASSGGPTGVSYEQYF. CDR3 DNA sequence: TGTGCCAGCAGCGGGGGGCCCACAGGGGTGTCCTACGAGCAGTACTTC.

V is TRBV4-1 and J is TRBJ2-5; D remains unclear. Trimming stripped 3 bases from V and 2 bases from J, with 10 bases between. Germline CDR1 reads MGHRA; CDR2 reads YSYEKL. This CDR3 comprises 14 residues. In nucleotides, the CDR3 is TGCGCCAGCAGCCACCAAAGTACACAAGAGACCCAGTACTTC. It translates to CASSHQSTQETQYF.

The chain recombines TRBV28 with TRBJ2-7, with D possibly TRBD1 on 6 matching bases. The CDR3 extends over 17 amino acids. Germline CDR1 reads MDHEN; CDR2 reads SYDVKM. The ends were cut back, 6 bases at V and 4 bases at J, with 25 bases in the middle. The DNA for the CDR3 is TGTGCCAGCAGCCGGGACACAATCCGCGGTAGTGGGTACGAGCAGTACTTC. Its protein product is CASSRDTIRGSGYEQYF.

The rearrangement links TRBV30 to TRBJ1-3; TRBD1 aligns across 7 bases. Germline V CDR1 and CDR2: GTSNPN, SVGIG (reference sequence). The CDR3 is made up of 14 amino acids. V dropped 5 bases and J dropped 1; count of bases not matched to a gene: 5. CDR3: CAWAQGESGNTIYF. In DNA form, the CDR3 reads TGTGCCTGGGCGCAGGGGGAATCTGGAAACACCATATATTTT.

The V gene is TRBV5-1, the J gene TRBJ2-1; 11 bases agree with TRBD2. Germline V gene sequence: CDR1 SGHRS, CDR2 YFSETQ. V lost 4 bases, J lost 4 bases, and 7 bases stayed unmatched. The CDR3 has 16 residues. In nucleotides, the CDR3 is TGCGCCAGCAGCACCAATCTAGCGGGAGGTTACAATGAGCAGTTCTTC. This gives the protein CASSTNLAGGYNEQFF.

The rearrangement joins TRBV6-6 to TRBJ1-6; D possibly corresponds to TRBD1 (5 bases). The germline V and J ends were trimmed by 9 bases and 8 bases, with 20 bases remaining between them. Germline V gene lookup returns CDR1 MNHNY and CDR2 SVGAGI (reference sequence). CDR3 size: 15 residues. The DNA of the CDR3 is TGTGCCAGTTGGAACCGGGGGGTTGATGATTCACCCCTCCACTTT. Encoded protein: CASWNRGVDDSPLHF.

The chain has TRBV19 and TRBJ1-5; TRBD1 aligns across 9 bases. V lost 3 bases, J lost 4 bases, and 7 bases stayed unmatched. Germline V gene sequence: CDR1 LNHDA, CDR2 SQIVND (reference sequence). This CDR3 is 16 amino acids long. CDR3 in amino acids: CASSIGPGQGNQPQHF. CDR3 in DNA: TGTGCCAGTAGTATTGGTCCGGGACAGGGTAATCAGCCCCAGCATTTT.

The chain links TRBV6-1 to TRBJ2-3; 8 positions match TRBD1. The CDR3 runs 15 residues. Germline lookup yields CDR1 MNHNS and CDR2 SASEGT. The V gene end was trimmed by 8 bases and the J gene end by 5 bases; junction bases not matched to a gene: 12. The CDR3 region is CASLRDRPVIDTQYF. Written as DNA, the CDR3 is TGTGCCAGCCTCCGGGACAGGCCAGTTATAGATACGCAGTATTTT.

The chain combines TRBV6-5 with TRBJ1-5; D not certain. Trimming left V 10 bases short and J 1 base short, with 17 bases between. Germline V gives CDR1 MNHEY, CDR2 SVGAGI. The CDR3 contains 15 residues. The CDR3 protein is CATRVGKRSNQPQHF. In DNA form, the CDR3 reads TGTGCCACTCGGGTCGGTAAAAGGAGCAATCAGCCCCAGCATTTT.